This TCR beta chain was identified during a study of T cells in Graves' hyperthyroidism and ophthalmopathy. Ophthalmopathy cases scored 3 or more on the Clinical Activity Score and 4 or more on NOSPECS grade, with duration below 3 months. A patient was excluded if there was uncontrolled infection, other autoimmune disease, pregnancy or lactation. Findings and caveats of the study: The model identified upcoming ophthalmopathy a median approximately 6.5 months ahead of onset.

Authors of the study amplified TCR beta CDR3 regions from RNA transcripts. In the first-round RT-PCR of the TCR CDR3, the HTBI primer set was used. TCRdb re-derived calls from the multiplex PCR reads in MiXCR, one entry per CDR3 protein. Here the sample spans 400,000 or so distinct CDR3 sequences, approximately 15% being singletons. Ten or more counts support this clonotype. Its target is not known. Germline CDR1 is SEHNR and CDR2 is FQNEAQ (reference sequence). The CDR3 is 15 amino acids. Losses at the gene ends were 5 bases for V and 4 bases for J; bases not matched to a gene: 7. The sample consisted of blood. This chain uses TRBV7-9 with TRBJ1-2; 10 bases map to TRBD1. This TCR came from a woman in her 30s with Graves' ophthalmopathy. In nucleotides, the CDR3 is TGTGCCAGCAGCCTTGGGACAGGGGCGACCTATGGCTACACCTTC. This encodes CASSLGTGATYGYTF.